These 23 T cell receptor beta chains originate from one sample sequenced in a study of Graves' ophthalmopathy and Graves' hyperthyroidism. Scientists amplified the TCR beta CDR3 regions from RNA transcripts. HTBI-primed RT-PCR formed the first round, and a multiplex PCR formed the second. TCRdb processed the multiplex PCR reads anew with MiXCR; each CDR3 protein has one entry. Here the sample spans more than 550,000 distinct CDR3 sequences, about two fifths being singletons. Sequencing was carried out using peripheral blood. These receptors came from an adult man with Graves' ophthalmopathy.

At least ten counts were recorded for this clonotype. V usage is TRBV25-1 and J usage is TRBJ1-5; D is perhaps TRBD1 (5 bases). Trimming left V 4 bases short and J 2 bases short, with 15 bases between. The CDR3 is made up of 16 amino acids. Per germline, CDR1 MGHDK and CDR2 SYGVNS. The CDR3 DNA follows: TGTGCCAGCAGTGGGGGGGAGGGTTGGGGCAATCAGCCCCAGCATTTT. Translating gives CASSGGEGWGNQPQHF.

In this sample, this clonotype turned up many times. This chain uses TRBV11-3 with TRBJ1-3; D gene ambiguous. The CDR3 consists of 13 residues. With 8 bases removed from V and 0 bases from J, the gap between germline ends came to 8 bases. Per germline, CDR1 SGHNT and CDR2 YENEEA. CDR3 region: CASGPLSGNTIYF. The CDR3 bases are TGTGCCAGCGGCCCACTCTCTGGAAACACCATATATTTT.

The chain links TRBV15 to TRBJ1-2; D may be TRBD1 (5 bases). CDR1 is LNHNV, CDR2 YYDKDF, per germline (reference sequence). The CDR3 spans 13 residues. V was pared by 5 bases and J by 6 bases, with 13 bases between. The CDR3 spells CATSAGRLNGYTF. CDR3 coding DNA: TGTGCCACCAGCGCGGGACGGCTGAATGGCTACACCTTC.

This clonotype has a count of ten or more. The CDR3 region has the DNA TGTGCCAGCAGCTTAGCAACAGGTTCAACTAATGAAAAACTGTTTTTT. Amino acid sequence: CASSLATGSTNEKLFF. The genes are TRBV7-8 and TRBJ1-4; TRBD1 might be the D (5 bases). CDR1 is SGHVS and CDR2 is FQNEAQ in the germline V gene. The CDR3 extends over 16 amino acids. With 0 bases removed from V and 0 bases from J, the gap between germline ends came to 8 bases.

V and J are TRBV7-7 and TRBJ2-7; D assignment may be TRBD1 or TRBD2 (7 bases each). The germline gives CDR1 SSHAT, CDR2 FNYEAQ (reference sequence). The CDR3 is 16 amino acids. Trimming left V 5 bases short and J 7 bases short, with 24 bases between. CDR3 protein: CASSPGLGGGTGEQYF. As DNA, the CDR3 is TGTGCCAGCAGCCCCGGACTGGGAGGGGGCACCGGGGAGCAGTACTTC.

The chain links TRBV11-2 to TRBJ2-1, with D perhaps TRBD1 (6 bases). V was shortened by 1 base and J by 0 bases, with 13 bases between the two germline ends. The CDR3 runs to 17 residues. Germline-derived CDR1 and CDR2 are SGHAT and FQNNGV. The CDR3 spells CASSLVTGPLSYNEQFF. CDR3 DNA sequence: TGTGCCAGCAGCTTAGTAACAGGGCCTCTCTCCTACAATGAGCAGTTCTTC.

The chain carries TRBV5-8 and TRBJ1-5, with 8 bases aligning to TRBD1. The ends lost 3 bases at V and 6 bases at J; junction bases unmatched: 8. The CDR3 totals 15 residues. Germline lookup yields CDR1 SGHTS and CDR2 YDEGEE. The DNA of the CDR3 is TGTGCCAGCAGCTCAGGGGGCGCGGGGAGTCAGCCCCAGCATTTT. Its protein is CASSSGGAGSQPQHF.

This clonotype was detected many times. The CDR3 region has the DNA TGTGCCAGCAGCTTGCTGCAGGGTGAGGGCTACACCTTC. Its translation: CASSLLQGEGYTF. This chain uses TRBV5-4 with TRBJ1-2; a possible D gene is TRBD1 (5 bases). Between the trimmed V and J ends, which lost 1 base and 8 bases, there was a span of 12 bases. This CDR3 contains 13 residues. Germline CDR1 reads SGHNT; CDR2 reads YYREEE (reference sequence).

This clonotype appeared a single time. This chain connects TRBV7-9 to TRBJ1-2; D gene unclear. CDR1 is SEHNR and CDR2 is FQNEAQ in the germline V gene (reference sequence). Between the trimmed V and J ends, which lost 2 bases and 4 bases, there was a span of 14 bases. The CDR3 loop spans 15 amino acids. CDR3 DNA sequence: TGTGCCAGCAGCTTAACAGAGACGTTCGGCTATGGCTACACCTTC. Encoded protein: CASSLTETFGYGYTF.

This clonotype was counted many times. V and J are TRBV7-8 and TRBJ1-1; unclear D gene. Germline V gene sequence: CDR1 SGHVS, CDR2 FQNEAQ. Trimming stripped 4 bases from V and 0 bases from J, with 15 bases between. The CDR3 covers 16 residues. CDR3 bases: TGTGCCAGCAGCTCCCCGCTCGGGAGAATGAACACTGAAGCTTTCTTT. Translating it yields CASSSPLGRMNTEAFF.

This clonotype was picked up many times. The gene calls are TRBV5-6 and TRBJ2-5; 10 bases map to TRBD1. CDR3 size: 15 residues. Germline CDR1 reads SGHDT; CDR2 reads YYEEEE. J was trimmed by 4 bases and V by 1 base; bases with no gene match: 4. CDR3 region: CASSLLTGGGETQYF. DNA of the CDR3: TGTGCCAGCAGCTTGCTGACAGGGGGCGGAGAGACCCAGTACTTC.

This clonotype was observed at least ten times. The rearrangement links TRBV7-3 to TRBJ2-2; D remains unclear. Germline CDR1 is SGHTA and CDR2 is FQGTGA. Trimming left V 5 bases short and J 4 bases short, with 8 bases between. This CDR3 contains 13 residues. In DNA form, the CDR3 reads TGTGCCAGCAGCATCCCTGGCACCGGGGAGCTGTTTTTT. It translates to CASSIPGTGELFF.

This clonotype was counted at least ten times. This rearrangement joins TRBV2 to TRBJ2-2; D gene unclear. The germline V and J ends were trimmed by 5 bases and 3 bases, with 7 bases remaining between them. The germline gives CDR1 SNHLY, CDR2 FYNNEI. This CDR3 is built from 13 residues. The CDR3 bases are TGTGCCAGCAGTAGCACTTACACCGGGGAGCTGTTTTTT. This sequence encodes CASSSTYTGELFF.

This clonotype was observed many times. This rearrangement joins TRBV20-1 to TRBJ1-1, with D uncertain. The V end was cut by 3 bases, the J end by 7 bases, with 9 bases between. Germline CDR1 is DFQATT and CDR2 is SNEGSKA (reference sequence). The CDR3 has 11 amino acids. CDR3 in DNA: TGCAGTGCTAGCCGACAATTTGAAGCTTTCTTT. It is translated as CSASRQFEAFF.

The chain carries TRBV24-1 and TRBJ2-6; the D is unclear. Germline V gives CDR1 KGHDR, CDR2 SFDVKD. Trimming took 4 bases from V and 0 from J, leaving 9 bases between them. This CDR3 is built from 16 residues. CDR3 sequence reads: CATSEGSASGANVLTF. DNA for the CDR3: TGTGCCACCAGTGAAGGATCAGCCTCTGGGGCCAACGTCCTGACTTTC.

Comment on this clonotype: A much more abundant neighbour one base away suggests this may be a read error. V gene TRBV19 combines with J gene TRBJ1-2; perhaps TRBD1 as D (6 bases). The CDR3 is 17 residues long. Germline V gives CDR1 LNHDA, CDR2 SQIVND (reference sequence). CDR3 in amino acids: CAGSLGGARDLIYGYTF. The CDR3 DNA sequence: TGTGCCGGTAGTCTCGGGGGGGCCAGGGATCTGATCTATGGCTACACCTTC. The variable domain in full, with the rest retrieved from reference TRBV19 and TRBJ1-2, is DGGITQSPKYLFRKEGQNVTLSCEQNLNHDAMYWYRQDPGQGLRLIYYSQIVNDFQKGDIAEGYSVSREKKESFPLTVTSAQKNPTAFYLCAGSLGGARDLIYGYTFGSGTRLTVV.

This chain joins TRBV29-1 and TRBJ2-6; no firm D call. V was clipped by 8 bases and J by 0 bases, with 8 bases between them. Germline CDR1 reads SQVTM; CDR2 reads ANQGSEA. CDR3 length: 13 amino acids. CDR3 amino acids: CSLGSSGANVLTF. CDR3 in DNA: TGCAGCTTGGGCAGCTCTGGGGCCAACGTCCTGACTTTC.

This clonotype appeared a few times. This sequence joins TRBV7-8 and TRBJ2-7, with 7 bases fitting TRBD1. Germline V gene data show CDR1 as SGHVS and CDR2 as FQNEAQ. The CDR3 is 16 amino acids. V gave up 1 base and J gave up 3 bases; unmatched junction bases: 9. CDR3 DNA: TGTGCCAGCAGCTTAGAGGGCACCGGGACAGACTACGAGCAGTACTTC. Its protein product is CASSLEGTGTDYEQYF.

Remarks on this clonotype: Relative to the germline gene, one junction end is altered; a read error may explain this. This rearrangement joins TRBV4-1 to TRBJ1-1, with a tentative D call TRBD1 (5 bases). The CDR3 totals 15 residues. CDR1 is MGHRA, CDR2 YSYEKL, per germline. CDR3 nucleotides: TGTGCCAGCAGCCAAGTTGGGGCAGGGTGGGATGAAGCTTTCTTT. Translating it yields CASSQVGAGWDEAFF.

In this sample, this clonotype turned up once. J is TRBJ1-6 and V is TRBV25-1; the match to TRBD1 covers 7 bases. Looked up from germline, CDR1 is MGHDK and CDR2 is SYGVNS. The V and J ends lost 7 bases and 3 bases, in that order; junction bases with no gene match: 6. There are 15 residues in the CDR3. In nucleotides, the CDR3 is TGTGCCAGCACCCTGGACAGGAACTATAATTCACCCCTCCACTTT. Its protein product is CASTLDRNYNSPLHF. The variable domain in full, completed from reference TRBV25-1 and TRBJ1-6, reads EADIYQTPRYLVIGTGKKITLECSQTMGHDKMYWYQQDPGMELHLIHYSYGVNSTEKGDLSSESTVSRIRTEHFPLTLESARPSHTSQYLCASTLDRNYNSPLHFGNGTRLTVT.

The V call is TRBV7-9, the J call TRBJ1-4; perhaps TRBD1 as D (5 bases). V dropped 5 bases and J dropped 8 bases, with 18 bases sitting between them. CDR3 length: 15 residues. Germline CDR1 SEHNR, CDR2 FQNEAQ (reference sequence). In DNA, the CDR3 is TGTGCCAGCAGCCCGGGGGGGTCGGATACCGAAAAACTGTTTTTT. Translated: CASSPGGSDTEKLFF.

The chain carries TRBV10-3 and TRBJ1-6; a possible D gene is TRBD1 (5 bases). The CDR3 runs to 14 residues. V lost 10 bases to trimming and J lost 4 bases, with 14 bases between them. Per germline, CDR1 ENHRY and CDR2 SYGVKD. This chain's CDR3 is CASSGTEYNSPLHF. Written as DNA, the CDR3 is TGTGCCAGCAGCGGGACGGAATATAATTCACCCCTCCACTTT.

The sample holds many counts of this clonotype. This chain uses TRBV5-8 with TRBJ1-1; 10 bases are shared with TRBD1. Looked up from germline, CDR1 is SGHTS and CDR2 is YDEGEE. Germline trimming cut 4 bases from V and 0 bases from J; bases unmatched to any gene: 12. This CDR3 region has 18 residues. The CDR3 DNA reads TGTGCCAGCAGCGACGGGACAGGGGAATATTACATGAACACTGAAGCTTTCTTT. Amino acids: CASSDGTGEYYMNTEAFF.